Given below is one T cell receptor beta chain in context. This specimen comes from a study of blood T cell repertoires in COVID-19. The data were produced by immunoSEQ multiplex PCR, yet TCRdb's version contains in-frame clones alone and is incomplete. Among under 250,000 clones listed, around 82% were seen once. This CDR3 has 13 residues. This receptor was identified in a woman aged 25-40 years who had recovered from COVID-19. The sample taken for sequencing was peripheral blood. J is TRBJ1-1 and V is TRBV7-5; the table's D gene call, TRBD1, was not cross checked with the DNA. TRBV7-5 is described as a pseudogene. In nucleotides, the CDR3 is TGTGTCAGAAGCTTAACCACAGTTCCTGAAGCTTTCTTT. Residues: CVRSLTTVPEAFF.